This TCR beta chain is drawn from a study of blood T cell repertoires in COVID-19. Study at large: The study drew acute and convalescent COVID-19 samples from the United States, Italy and Spain.

As originally analysed: Amplification of reference gene primers provided the estimated nucleated cell counts. Produced via immunoSEQ multiplex PCR; TCRdb's table is partial and in-frame only. The V and J calls and clone size are taken from that table; D and trimming were inferred from the DNA. The data contain roughly 91,000 clones, 84% of them singletons. Germline CDR1 and CDR2: LGHDT and YNNKEL (reference sequence). The J segment lost 10 bases and the V segment lost 1 base, leaving 6 bases of the junction unmatched. The CDR3 is 15 amino acids. Sequencing input: peripheral blood. The chain combines TRBV3-1 (or the pseudogene TRBV3-2) with TRBJ2-1; 11 positions match TRBD1. This clonotype was sampled from a man between 65 and 85 years old with active or convalescent COVID-19. The CDR3 DNA sequence: TGTGCCAGCAGCCAAGTTGGGACAGGGGGAAAAGAGCAGTTCTTC. It codes for CASSQVGTGGKEQFF.